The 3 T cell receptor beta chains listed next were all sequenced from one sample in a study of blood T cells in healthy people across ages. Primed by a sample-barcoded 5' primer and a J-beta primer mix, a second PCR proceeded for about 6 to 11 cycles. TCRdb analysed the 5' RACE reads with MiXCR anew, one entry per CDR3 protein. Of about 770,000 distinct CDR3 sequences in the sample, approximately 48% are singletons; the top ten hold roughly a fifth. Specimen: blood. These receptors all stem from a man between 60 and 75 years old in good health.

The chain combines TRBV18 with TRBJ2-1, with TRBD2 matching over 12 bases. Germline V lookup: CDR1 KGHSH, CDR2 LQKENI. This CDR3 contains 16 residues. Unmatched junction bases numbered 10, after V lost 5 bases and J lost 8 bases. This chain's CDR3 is CASSSTGTSGSYEQFF. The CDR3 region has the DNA TGTGCCAGCTCATCAACCGGGACTAGCGGGTCCTATGAGCAGTTCTTC.

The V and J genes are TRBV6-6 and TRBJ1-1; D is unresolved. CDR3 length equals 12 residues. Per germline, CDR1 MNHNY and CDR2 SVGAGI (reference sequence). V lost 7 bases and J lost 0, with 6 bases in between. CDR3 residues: CASKAVNTEAFF. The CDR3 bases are TGTGCCAGCAAAGCGGTGAACACTGAAGCTTTCTTT.

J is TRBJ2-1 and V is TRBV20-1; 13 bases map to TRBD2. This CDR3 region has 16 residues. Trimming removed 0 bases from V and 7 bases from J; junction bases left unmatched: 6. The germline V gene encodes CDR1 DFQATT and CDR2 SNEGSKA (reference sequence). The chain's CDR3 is CSARDPGLAGLNEQFF. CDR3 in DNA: TGCAGTGCTAGAGATCCGGGACTAGCGGGGTTGAATGAGCAGTTCTTC.